The subject of this entry is one TCR beta chain. This sample is drawn from a study of blood T cell repertoires in COVID-19. Across the whole study: Researchers got acute and convalescent COVID-19 samples from the United States, Italy and Spain. PBMCs, B-cell-depleted T cells, or T cells provided the cDNA or gDNA that made up the material.

Per the original data handling: Scientists estimated how many nucleated cells there were by amplifying reference gene primers. Data came from immunoSEQ multiplex PCR; TCRdb stores just in-frame clones and leaves some out. Clone size and V and J calls were adopted from that table, with D and trimming inferred from the DNA. The table has just under 30,000 clones, 75% to 90% seen once. The CDR3 runs 16 residues. CDR1 and CDR2 (germline): SGHKS, YYEKEE (reference sequence). V was pared by 0 bases and J by 8 bases, with 5 bases of the junction left unmatched. Sequenced material: peripheral blood. The chain carries TRBV5-5 and TRBJ1-6, with 10 bases identical to TRBD1. The clonotype originates from a man aged 80 or over with acute or convalescent COVID-19. This chain's CDR3 is CASSLAAGQGYSPLHF. CDR3 nucleotides: TGTGCCAGCAGCTTGGCAGCGGGACAGGGGTATTCACCCCTCCACTTT.